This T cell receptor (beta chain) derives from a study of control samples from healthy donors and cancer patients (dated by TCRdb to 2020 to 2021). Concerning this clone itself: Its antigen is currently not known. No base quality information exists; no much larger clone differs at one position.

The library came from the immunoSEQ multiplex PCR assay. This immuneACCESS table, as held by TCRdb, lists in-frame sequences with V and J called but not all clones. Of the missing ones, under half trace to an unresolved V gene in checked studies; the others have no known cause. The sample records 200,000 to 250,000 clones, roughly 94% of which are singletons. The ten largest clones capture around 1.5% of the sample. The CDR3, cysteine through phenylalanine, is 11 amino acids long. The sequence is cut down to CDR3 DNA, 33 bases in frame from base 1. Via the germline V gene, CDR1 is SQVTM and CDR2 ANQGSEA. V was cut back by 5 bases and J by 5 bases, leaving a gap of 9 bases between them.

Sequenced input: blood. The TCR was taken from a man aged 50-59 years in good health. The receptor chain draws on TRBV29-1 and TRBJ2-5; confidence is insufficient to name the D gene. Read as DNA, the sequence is TGCAGCGTTCGACCCTTGGAGACCCAGTACTTC. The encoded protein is CSVRPLETQYF.